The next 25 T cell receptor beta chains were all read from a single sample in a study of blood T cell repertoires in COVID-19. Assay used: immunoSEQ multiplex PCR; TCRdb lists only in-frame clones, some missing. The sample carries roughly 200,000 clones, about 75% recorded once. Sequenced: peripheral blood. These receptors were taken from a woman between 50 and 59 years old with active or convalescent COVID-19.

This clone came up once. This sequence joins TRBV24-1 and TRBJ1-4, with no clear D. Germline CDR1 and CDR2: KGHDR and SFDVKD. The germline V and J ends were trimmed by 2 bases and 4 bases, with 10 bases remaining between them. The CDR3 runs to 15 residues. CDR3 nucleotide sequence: TGTGCCACCAGTGATTGGCGGGCTATTAATGAAAAACTGTTTTTT. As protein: CATSDWRAINEKLFF.

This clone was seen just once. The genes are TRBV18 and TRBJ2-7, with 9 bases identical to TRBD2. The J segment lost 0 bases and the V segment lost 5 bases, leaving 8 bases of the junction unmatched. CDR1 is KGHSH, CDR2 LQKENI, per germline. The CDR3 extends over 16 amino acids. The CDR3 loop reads CASSTTSGATSYEQYF. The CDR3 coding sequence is TGTGCCAGCTCAACGACTAGCGGAGCTACCTCCTACGAGCAGTACTTC.

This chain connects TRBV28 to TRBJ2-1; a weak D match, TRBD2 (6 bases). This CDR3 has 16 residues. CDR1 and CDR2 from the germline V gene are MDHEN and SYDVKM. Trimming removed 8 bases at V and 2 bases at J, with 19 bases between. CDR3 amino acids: CASPPSGEVPYNEQFF. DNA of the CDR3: TGTGCCAGCCCGCCGTCGGGGGAGGTACCCTACAATGAGCAGTTCTTC. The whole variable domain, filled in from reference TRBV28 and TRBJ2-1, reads DVKVTQSSRYLVKRTGEKVFLECVQDMDHENMFWYRQDPGLGLRLIYFSYDVKMKEKGDIPEGYSVSREKKERFSLILESASTNQTSMYLCASPPSGEVPYNEQFFGPGTRLTVL.

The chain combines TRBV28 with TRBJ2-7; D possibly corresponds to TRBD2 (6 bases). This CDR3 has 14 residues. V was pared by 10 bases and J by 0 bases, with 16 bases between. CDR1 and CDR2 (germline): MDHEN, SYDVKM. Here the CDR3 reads CATRGAGFSYEQYF. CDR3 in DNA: TGTGCCACCCGTGGAGCGGGTTTCTCCTACGAGCAGTACTTC.

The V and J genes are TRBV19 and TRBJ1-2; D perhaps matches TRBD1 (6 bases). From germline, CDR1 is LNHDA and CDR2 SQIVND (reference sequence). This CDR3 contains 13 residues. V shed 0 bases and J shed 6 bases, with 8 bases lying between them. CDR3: CASSIEWTDGYTF. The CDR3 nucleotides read TGTGCCAGTAGTATAGAGTGGACAGATGGCTACACCTTC.

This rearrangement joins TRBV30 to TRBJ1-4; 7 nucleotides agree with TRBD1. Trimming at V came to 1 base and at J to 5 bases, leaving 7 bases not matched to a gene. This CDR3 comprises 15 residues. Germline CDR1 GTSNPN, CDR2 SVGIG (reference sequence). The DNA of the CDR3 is TGTGCCTGGAGTGCAGGGGGGTGGGAGAATGAAAAACTGTTTTTT. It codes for CAWSAGGWENEKLFF. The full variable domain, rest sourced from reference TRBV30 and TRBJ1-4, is SQTIHQWPATLVQPVGSPLSLECTVEGTSNPNLYWYRQAAGRGLQLLFYSVGIGQISSEVPQNLSASRPQDRQFILSSKKLLLSDSGFYLCAWSAGGWENEKLFFGSGTQLSVL.

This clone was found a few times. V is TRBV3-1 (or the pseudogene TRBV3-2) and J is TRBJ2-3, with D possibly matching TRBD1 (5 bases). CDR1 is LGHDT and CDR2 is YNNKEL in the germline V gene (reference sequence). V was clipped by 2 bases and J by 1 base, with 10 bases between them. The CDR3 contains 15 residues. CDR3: CASSQYGARTDTQYF. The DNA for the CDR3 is TGTGCCAGCAGCCAATATGGGGCCCGCACAGATACGCAGTATTTT.

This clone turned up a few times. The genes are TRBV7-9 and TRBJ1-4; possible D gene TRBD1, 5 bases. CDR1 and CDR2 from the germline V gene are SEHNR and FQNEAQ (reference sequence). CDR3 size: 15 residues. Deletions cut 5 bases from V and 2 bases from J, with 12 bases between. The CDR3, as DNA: TGTGCCAGCAGCGCTTACAGGTCCACTAATGAAAAACTGTTTTTT. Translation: CASSAYRSTNEKLFF.

CDR3: CASSPPRGQSNQPQHF. DNA for the CDR3: TGTGCCAGCAGTCCACCCCGTGGACAGAGCAATCAGCCCCAGCATTTT. J is TRBJ1-5 and V is TRBV28, with D perhaps TRBD1 (6 bases). The CDR3 covers 16 residues. Per germline, CDR1 MDHEN and CDR2 SYDVKM. V was pared by 5 bases and J by 1 base, with 15 bases between. The variable domain in full, completed from reference TRBV28 and TRBJ1-5, reads DVKVTQSSRYLVKRTGEKVFLECVQDMDHENMFWYRQDPGLGLRLIYFSYDVKMKEKGDIPEGYSVSREKKERFSLILESASTNQTSMYLCASSPPRGQSNQPQHFGDGTRLSIL.

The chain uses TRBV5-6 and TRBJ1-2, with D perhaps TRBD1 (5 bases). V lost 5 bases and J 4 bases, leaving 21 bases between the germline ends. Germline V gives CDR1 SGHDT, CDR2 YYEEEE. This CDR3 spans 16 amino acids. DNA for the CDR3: TGTGCCAGCAGTTCTTACAGGCCATCCGCCTCCTATGGCTACACCTTC. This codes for CASSSYRPSASYGYTF.

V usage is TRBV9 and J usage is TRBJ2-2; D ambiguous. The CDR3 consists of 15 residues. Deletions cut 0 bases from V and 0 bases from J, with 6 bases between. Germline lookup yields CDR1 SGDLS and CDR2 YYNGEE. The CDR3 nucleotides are TGTGCCAGCAGCGTAGTGTCTTCGAACACCGGGGAGCTGTTTTTT. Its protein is CASSVVSSNTGELFF.

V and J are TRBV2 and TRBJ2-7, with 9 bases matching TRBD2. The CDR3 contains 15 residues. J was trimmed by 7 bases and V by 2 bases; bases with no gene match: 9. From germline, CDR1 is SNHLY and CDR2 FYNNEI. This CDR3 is CASSELVAGVTEQYF. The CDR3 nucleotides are TGTGCCAGCAGTGAACTGGTAGCGGGAGTAACTGAGCAGTACTTC. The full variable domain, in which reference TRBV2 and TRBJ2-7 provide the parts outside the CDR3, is EPEVTQTPSHQVTQMGQEVILRCVPISNHLYFYWYRQILGQKVEFLVSFYNNEISEKSEIFDDQFSVERPDGSNFTLKIRSTKLEDSAMYFCASSELVAGVTEQYFGPGTRLTVT.

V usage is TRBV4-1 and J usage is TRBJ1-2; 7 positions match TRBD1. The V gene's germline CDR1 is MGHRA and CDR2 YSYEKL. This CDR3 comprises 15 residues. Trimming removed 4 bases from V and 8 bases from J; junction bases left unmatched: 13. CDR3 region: CASSRRDSDPPGYTF. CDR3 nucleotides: TGCGCCAGCAGCCGGAGGGACAGCGACCCTCCCGGCTACACCTTC.

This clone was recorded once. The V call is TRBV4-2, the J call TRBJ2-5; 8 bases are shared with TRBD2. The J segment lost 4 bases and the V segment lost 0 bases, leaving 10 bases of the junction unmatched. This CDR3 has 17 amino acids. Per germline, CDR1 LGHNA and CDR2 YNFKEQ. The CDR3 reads CASSQDLAGRTGETQYF. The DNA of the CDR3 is TGTGCCAGCAGCCAAGATCTAGCGGGTCGAACGGGAGAGACCCAGTACTTC.

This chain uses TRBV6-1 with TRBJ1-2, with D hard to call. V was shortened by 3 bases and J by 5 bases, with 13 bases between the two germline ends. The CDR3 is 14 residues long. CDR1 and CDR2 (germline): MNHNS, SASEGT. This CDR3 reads CASSDVGWEYGYTF. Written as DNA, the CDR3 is TGTGCCAGCAGTGACGTCGGATGGGAGTATGGCTACACCTTC.

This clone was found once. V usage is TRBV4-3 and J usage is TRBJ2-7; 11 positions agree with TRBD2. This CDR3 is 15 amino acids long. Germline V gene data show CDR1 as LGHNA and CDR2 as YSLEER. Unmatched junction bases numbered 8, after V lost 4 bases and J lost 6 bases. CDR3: CASSLVAGGPLEQYF. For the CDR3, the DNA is TGCGCCAGCAGCCTGGTAGCGGGGGGGCCACTCGAGCAGTACTTC.

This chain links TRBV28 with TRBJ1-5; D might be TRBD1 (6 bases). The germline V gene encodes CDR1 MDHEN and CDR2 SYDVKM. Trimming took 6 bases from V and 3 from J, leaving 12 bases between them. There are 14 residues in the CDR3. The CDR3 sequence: CASSLGQPNQPQHF. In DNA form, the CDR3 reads TGTGCCAGCAGCCTAGGACAGCCCAATCAGCCCCAGCATTTT. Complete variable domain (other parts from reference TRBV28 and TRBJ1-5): DVKVTQSSRYLVKRTGEKVFLECVQDMDHENMFWYRQDPGLGLRLIYFSYDVKMKEKGDIPEGYSVSREKKERFSLILESASTNQTSMYLCASSLGQPNQPQHFGDGTRLSIL.

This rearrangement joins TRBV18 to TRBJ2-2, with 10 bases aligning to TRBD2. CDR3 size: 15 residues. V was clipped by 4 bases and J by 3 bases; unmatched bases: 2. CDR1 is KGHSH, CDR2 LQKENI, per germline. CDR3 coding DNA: TGTGCCAGCTCACTCCTAGCGGGGGACACCGGGGAGCTGTTTTTT. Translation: CASSLLAGDTGELFF.

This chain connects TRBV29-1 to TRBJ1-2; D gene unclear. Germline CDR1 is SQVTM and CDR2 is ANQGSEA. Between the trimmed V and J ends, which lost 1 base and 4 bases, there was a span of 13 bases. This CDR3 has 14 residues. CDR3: CSVEGSGSSYGYTF. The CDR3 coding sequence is TGCAGCGTTGAAGGGAGTGGATCTTCCTATGGCTACACCTTC. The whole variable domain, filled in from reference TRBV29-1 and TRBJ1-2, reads SAVISQKPSRDICQRGTSLTIQCQVDSQVTMMFWYRQQPGQSLTLIATANQGSEATYESGFVIDKFPISRPNLTFSTLTVSNMSPEDSSIYLCSVEGSGSSYGYTFGSGTRLTVV.

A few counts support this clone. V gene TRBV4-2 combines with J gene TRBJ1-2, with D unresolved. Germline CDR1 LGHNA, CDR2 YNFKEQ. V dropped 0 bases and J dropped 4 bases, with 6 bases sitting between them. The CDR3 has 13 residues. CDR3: CASSQDRSYGYTF. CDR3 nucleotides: TGTGCCAGCAGCCAAGACAGATCCTATGGCTACACCTTC.

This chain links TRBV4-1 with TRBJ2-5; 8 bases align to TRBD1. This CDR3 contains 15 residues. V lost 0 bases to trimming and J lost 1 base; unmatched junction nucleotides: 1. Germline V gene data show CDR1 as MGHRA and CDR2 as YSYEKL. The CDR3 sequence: CASSQDGTGQETQYF. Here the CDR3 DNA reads TGCGCCAGCAGCCAAGATGGGACAGGCCAAGAGACCCAGTACTTC.

CDR3 residues: CASSQNGQGDTEAFF. The CDR3, as DNA: TGTGCCAGCTCACAAAACGGACAGGGGGACACTGAAGCTTTCTTT. J is TRBJ1-1 and V is TRBV18, with TRBD1 matching 10 bases. Germline CDR1 and CDR2: KGHSH and LQKENI. J lost 3 bases, V lost 4 bases, and 5 bases had no gene match. The CDR3 consists of 15 residues.

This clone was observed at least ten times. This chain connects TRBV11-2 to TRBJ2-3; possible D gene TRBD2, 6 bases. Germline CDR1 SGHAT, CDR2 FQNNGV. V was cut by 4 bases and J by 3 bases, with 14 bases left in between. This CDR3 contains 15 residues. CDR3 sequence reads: CASSSSSGRTDTQYF. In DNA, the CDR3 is TGTGCCAGCAGCTCCTCCTCAGGGAGGACAGATACGCAGTATTTT.

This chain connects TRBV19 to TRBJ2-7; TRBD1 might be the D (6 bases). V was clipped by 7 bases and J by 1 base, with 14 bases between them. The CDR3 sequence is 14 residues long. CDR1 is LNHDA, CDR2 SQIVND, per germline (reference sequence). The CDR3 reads CASNATGSSYEQYF. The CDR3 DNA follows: TGTGCCAGTAACGCGACAGGCTCGTCCTACGAGCAGTACTTC.

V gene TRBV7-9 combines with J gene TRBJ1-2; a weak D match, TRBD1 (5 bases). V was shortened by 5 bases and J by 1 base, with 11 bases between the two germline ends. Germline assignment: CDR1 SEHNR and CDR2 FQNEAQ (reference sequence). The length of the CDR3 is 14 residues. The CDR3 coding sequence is TGTGCCAGCAGCCGAGACAGCAGTAACTATGGCTACACCTTC. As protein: CASSRDSSNYGYTF.